The sequence of this TCR beta chain was determined in a study of graft-versus-host responses after intestinal transplantation. Only a few counts were recorded for this clone. Antigen specificity is unknown. The junction had 6 bases not matched to a gene; V was cut back by 6 bases and J by 8 bases. This CDR3 spans 12 amino acids. Germline values: CDR1 MNHEY, CDR2 SVGAGI. TCRdb keeps only in-frame clones here, not all; method: immunoSEQ multiplex PCR. The sample consists of 70,000 or so clones, over 70% of them appearing once. V and J are TRBV6-5 and TRBJ1-2, with 7 bases aligning to TRBD1. The sequence was collected from a human donor who was the organ donor for an intestinal transplant. Source: unstimulated CD4+ T cells sorted from spleen or lymph node cells, taken before transplant. Here the CDR3 DNA reads TGTGCCAGCAGGGCAGGGGGGTGGGGCTACACCTTC. Its translation is CASRAGGWGYTF.